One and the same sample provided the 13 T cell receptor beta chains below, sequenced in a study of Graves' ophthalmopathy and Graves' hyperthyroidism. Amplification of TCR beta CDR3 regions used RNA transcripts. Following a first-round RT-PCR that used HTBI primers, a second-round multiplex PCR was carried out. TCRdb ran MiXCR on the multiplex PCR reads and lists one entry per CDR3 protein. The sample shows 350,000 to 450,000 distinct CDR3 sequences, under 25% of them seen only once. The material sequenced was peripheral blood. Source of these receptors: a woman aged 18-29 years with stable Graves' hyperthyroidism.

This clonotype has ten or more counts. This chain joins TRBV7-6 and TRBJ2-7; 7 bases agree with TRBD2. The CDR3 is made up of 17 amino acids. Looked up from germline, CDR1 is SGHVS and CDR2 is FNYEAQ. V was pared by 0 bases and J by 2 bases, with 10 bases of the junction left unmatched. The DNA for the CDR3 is TGTGCCAGCAGCTTAGCCCCAGAGGGAGCGGGGACCTACGAGCAGTACTTC. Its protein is CASSLAPEGAGTYEQYF. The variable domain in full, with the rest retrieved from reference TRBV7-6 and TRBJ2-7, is GAGVSQSPRYKVTKRGQDVALRCDPISGHVSLYWYRQALGQGPEFLTYFNYEAQQDKSGLPNDRFSAERPEGSISTLTIQRTEQRDSAMYRCASSLAPEGAGTYEQYFGPGTRLTVT.

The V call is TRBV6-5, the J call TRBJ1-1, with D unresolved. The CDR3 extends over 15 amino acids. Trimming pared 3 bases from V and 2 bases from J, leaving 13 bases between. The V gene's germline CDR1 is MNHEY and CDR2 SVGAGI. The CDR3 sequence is CASSYPRPSNTEAFF. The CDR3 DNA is TGTGCCAGCAGTTATCCGAGGCCGTCAAACACTGAAGCTTTCTTT.

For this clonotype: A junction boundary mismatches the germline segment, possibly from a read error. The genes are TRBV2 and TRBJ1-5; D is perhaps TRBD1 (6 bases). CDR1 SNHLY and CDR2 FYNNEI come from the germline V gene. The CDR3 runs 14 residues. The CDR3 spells CASGRQVINRPQHF. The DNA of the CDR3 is TGTGCCAGCGGGCGACAGGTGATAAATCGGCCCCAGCATTTT.

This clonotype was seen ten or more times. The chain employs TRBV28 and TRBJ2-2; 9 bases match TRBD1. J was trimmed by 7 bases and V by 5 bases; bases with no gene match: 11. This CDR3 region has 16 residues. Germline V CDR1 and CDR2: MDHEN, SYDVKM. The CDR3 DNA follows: TGTGCCAGCAGTCTCCCCGGGACAGGGACCGACGGGGAGCTGTTTTTT. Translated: CASSLPGTGTDGELFF.

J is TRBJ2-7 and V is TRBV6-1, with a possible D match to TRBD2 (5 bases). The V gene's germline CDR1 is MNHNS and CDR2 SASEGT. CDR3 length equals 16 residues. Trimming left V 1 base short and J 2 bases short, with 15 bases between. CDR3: CASSEGGGFMPYEQYF. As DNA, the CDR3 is TGTGCCAGCAGTGAAGGAGGAGGATTCATGCCCTACGAGCAGTACTTC.

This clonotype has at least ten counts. CDR3 nucleotide sequence: TGTGCCAGCACAACTAGCGGGAGTTACGAGCAGTACTTC. Amino acid sequence: CASTTSGSYEQYF. V gene TRBV2 combines with J gene TRBJ2-7; TRBD2 matches 11 bases. The trim removed 7 bases at V and 4 bases at J, leaving 3 bases unmatched. The germline V gene has CDR1 SNHLY and CDR2 FYNNEI. The CDR3 consists of 13 residues. The complete variable domain, with remaining parts taken from reference TRBV2 and TRBJ2-7, reads EPEVTQTPSHQVTQMGQEVILRCVPISNHLYFYWYRQILGQKVEFLVSFYNNEISEKSEIFDDQFSVERPDGSNFTLKIRSTKLEDSAMYFCASTTSGSYEQYFGPGTRLTVT.

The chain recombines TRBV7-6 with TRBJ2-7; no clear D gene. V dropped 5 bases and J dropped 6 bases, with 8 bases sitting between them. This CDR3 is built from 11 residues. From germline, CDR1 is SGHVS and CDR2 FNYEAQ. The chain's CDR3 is CASSVGFEQYF. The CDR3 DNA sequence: TGTGCCAGCAGCGTAGGCTTCGAGCAGTACTTC.

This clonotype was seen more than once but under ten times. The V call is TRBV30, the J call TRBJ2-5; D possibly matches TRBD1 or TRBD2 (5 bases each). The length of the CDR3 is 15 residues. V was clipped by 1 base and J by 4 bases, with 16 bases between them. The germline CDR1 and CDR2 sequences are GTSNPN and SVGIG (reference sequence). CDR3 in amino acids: CAWSAEAGRSETQYF. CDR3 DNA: TGTGCCTGGAGTGCGGAGGCAGGGCGTTCAGAGACCCAGTACTTC.

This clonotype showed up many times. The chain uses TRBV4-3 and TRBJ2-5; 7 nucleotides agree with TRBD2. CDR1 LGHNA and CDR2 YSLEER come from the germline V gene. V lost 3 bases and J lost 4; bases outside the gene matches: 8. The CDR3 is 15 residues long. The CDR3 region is CASSQGGGPRETQYF. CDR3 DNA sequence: TGCGCCAGCAGCCAGGGGGGAGGGCCGCGAGAGACCCAGTACTTC.

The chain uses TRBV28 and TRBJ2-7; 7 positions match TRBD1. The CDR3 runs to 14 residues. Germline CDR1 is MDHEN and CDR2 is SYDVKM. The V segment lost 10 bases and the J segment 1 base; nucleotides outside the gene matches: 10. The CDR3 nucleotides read TGTGCCACCTACAACCCACAGGGGTCCTACGAGCAGTACTTC. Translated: CATYNPQGSYEQYF. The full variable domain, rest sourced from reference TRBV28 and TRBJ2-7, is DVKVTQSSRYLVKRTGEKVFLECVQDMDHENMFWYRQDPGLGLRLIYFSYDVKMKEKGDIPEGYSVSREKKERFSLILESASTNQTSMYLCATYNPQGSYEQYFGPGTRLTVT.

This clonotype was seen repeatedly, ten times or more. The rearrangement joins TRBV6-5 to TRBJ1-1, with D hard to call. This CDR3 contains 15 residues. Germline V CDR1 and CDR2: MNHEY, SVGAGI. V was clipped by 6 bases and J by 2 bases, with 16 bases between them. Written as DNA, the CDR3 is TGTGCCAGCAGATACAACGGAATGCTTAACACTGAAGCTTTCTTT. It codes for CASRYNGMLNTEAFF.

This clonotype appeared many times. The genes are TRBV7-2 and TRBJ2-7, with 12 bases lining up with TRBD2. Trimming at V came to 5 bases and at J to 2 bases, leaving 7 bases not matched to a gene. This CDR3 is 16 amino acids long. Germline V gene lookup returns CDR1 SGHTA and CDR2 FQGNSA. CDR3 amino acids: CASSRRLAGAPYEQYF. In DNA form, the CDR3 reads TGTGCCAGCAGCCGTCGACTAGCGGGAGCCCCCTACGAGCAGTACTTC.

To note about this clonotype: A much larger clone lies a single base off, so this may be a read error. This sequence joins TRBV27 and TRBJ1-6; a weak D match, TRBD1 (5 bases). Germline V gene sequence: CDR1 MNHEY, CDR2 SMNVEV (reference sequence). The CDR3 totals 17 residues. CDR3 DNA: TGTGCCAGCAGTTTAATTTTGAGGGGTTCCTATAGTTCACCCCTCCACTTT. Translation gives CASSLILRGSYSSPLHF.